The 7 T cell receptor beta chains listed next were all sequenced from one sample in a study of T cell responses to AZD1222 COVID-19 vaccine (dated by TCRdb to the early 2020s). To prepare the library, the immunoSEQ multiplex PCR assay was applied. TCRdb provides this immuneACCESS table in a form limited to in-frame rearrangements. Some clones are lacking; in checked studies, under half of them reflect an unresolved V gene, and why the rest are absent is not known. This sample lists approximately 140,000 clones; 85% to 95% were detected once. The top ten hold 0.91% of the sample. Taken with the paper, the label for time point translates to: baseline before first vaccination. Per the publication, the treatment or condition label means: meningococcal conjugate vaccine given as trial control. Source: peripheral blood, taken on day 0 of MenACWY control vaccination. The source is an adult in good health.

The sample holds a few counts of this clone. This chain uses TRBV9 with TRBJ1-1; tentatively, D is TRBD1 (6 bases). The germline V gene encodes CDR1 SGDLS and CDR2 YYNGEE. V gave up 0 bases and J gave up 9 bases, with 9 bases separating them. This CDR3 spans 12 amino acids. CDR3 sequence (DNA): TGTGCCAGCAGCGTAGTTGGGGACAAAGCTTTCTTT. It specifies CASSVVGDKAFF.

V usage is TRBV5-1 and J usage is TRBJ1-1; D unresolved. The CDR3 has 15 residues. Deletions cut 0 bases from V and 1 base from J, with 10 bases between. Per germline, CDR1 SGHRS and CDR2 YFSETQ. CDR3 loop: CASSLEARRNTEAFF. DNA for the CDR3: TGCGCCAGCAGCTTGGAAGCGAGAAGGAACACTGAAGCTTTCTTT.

This chain links TRBV28 with TRBJ1-4; a weak D match, TRBD1 (6 bases). This CDR3 spans 15 amino acids. Trimming stripped 4 bases from V and 7 bases from J, with 16 bases between. From germline, CDR1 is MDHEN and CDR2 SYDVKM. CDR3 DNA: TGTGCCAGCAGTTCATTGACAGGCGGCGTTGAAAAACTGTTTTTT. This encodes CASSSLTGGVEKLFF.

This clone came up once. This chain links TRBV28 with TRBJ2-3, with a possible D match to TRBD1 (6 bases). CDR3 length: 11 amino acids. Germline CDR1 MDHEN, CDR2 SYDVKM. Between the trimmed V and J ends, which lost 4 bases and 14 bases, there was a span of 13 bases. CDR3 in DNA: TGTGCCAGCAGTTCCACAGGGAATTGGTATTTT. It encodes CASSSTGNWYF.

The V gene is TRBV9, the J gene TRBJ1-6; D is ambiguous. V lost 0 bases to trimming and J lost 7 bases, with 11 bases between them. This CDR3 is 15 amino acids long. CDR1 is SGDLS and CDR2 is YYNGEE in the germline V gene. Here the CDR3 reads CASSVGTTGNSPLHF. The CDR3 nucleotides are TGTGCCAGCAGCGTAGGCACTACCGGAAATTCACCCCTCCACTTT.

The chain uses TRBV7-3 and TRBJ1-4, with 9 positions matching TRBD1. V was pared by 5 bases and J by 4 bases, with 8 bases of the junction left unmatched. The CDR3 contains 16 residues. CDR1 is SGHTA and CDR2 is FQGTGA in the germline V gene. The CDR3 is CASSPGQGTYNEKLFF. CDR3 sequence (DNA): TGTGCCAGCAGCCCCGGACAGGGGACCTATAATGAAAAACTGTTTTTT.

The CDR3 protein is CASSQEEGGRFSSYNEQFF. The CDR3 DNA reads TGCGCCAGCAGCCAAGAAGAAGGCGGGAGGTTCAGCTCCTACAATGAGCAGTTCTTC. The chain joins TRBV4-1 to TRBJ2-1; TRBD2 matches at 8 bases. The CDR3 contains 19 residues. V lost 0 bases, J lost 0 bases, and 10 bases stayed unmatched. Germline CDR1 MGHRA, CDR2 YSYEKL.